These T cell receptor beta chains were read from a single sample in a study of cytomegalovirus exposure and HLA in healthy donors. TCRdb keeps only in-frame clones here, not all; method: immunoSEQ multiplex PCR. The sample lists about 79,000 clones; 74% were seen once. Sequencing input: PBMCs. The source is a man aged 40-49 years in good health and CMV-seropositive. Both conserved end residues are part of each CDR3. The D gene is left open where the match is weak. Clone size, where shown, is once, few, many, or a class for clones that have expanded.

>TRBV5-4|16|NA|NA|TRBJ1-4
CASSPDLWTDNEKLFF
TGTGCCAGCAGCCCGGATCTTTGGACAGATAATGAAAAACTGTTTTTT
>TRBV7-9|16|NA|NA|TRBJ2-7
CASSLSTGFQGHEQYF
TGTGCCAGCAGCTTATCGACGGGTTTTCAGGGCCACGAGCAGTACTTC
>TRBV9|14|NA|NA|TRBJ1-1
CASSVEFRSPEAFF
TGTGCCAGCAGCGTAGAGTTCCGGTCCCCTGAAGCTTTCTTT
>TRBV15|19|NA|TRBD1|TRBJ1-4
CATSTELGQGGGANEKLFF
TGTGCCACCAGCACCGAGTTAGGACAGGGCGGGGGAGCTAATGAAAAACTGTTTTTT
>TRBV10-1|14|NA|TRBD1|TRBJ2-7
CASSIGTASYEQYF
TGCGCCAGCAGTATCGGGACAGCGAGCTACGAGCAGTACTTC
>TRBV5-5|16|NA|TRBD2|TRBJ2-7
CASSLGGVAGRYEQYF
TGTGCCAGCAGCCTCGGGGGAGTAGCGGGAAGGTACGAGCAGTACTTC
>TRBV9|15|NA|NA|TRBJ2-7
CASSVGASSSYEQYF
TGTGCCAGCAGCGTAGGGGCCAGTAGCTCCTACGAGCAGTACTTC
>TRBV6-1|13|NA|NA|TRBJ2-7
CASSPQGPYEQYF
TGTGCCAGCAGTCCCCAGGGGCCCTACGAGCAGTACTTC
>TRBV5-1|15|NA|TRBD1|TRBJ2-1
CASSPGTETYNEQFF
TGCGCCAGCAGCCCCGGGACAGAAACCTACAATGAGCAGTTCTTC
>TRBV2|14|NA|NA|TRBJ1-3
CASSVSDVGNTIYF
TGTGCCAGCAGTGTGAGCGACGTTGGAAACACCATATATTTT
>TRBV2|12|NA|NA|TRBJ1-1
CASSDRNTEAFF
TGTGCCAGCAGTGATAGAAACACTGAAGCTTTCTTT
>TRBV28|16|NA|TRBD2|TRBJ2-3
CASSFVSGRGTDTQYF
TGTGCCAGCAGTTTCGTCAGTGGGAGGGGCACAGATACGCAGTATTTT
>TRBV19|15|NA|TRBD2|TRBJ2-1
CASSSSSGRAYEQFF
TGTGCCAGTAGTAGTTCAAGCGGGAGGGCCTATGAGCAGTTCTTC
>TRBV6-1|19|NA|NA|TRBJ1-5
CASSEVGGYRGYSNQPQHF
TGTGCCAGCAGTGAAGTAGGGGGATATCGAGGATATAGCAATCAGCCCCAGCATTTT
>TRBV7-3|15|few|NA|TRBJ2-7
CASSLSGGTLYEQYF
TGTGCCAGCAGCTTGAGTGGCGGGACTCTCTACGAGCAGTACTTC
>TRBV9|15|NA|TRBD1|TRBJ2-7
CASSGMGQGNNEQYF
TGTGCCAGCAGCGGGATGGGACAGGGTAATAACGAGCAGTACTTC
>TRBV19|15|NA|TRBD1|TRBJ1-1
CASSNQGASGTEAFF
TGTGCCAGTAGTAACCAGGGGGCTTCAGGGACTGAAGCTTTCTTT
>TRBV10-3|13|NA|TRBD1|TRBJ2-7
CAIRLGQGSEQYF
TGTGCCATCAGACTAGGACAGGGGTCCGAGCAGTACTTC
>TRBV7-8|12|NA|NA|TRBJ1-2
CASSQENYGYTF
TGTGCCAGCAGCCAAGAGAACTATGGCTACACCTTC
>TRBV27|14|NA|NA|TRBJ2-7
CASSFGLRLYEQYF
TGTGCCAGCAGTTTCGGACTCCGCCTATACGAGCAGTACTTC
>TRBV9|16|NA|TRBD2|TRBJ2-1
CASSVDPSGRVDEQFF
TGTGCCAGCAGCGTAGACCCTAGCGGGAGGGTGGATGAGCAGTTCTTC
>TRBV19|12|NA|NA|TRBJ2-5
CASSRSSQTQYF
TGTGCCAGTAGTAGGAGTTCACAGACCCAGTACTTC
>TRBV18|15|NA|TRBD1|TRBJ1-2
CASSPTDRADYGYTF
TGTGCCAGCTCACCGACGGACAGGGCGGACTATGGCTACACCTTC
>TRBV7-8|14|once|TRBD1|TRBJ2-7
CASSPGTGFYEQYF
TGTGCCAGCAGTCCAGGGACAGGGTTCTACGAGCAGTACTTC
>TRBV19|17|NA|TRBD1|TRBJ1-6
CASSSGQGSYYNSPLHF
TGTGCCAGTAGTTCCGGACAGGGCTCTTACTATAATTCACCCCTCCACTTT
>TRBV14|15|few|TRBD1|TRBJ2-7
CASSPFGTVLDEQYF
TGTGCCAGCAGCCCGTTTGGGACAGTACTCGACGAGCAGTACTTC
>TRBV4-1|11|once|NA|TRBJ1-6
CASSRGSPLHF
TGCGCCAGCAGCCGCGGGTCACCCCTCCACTTT
>TRBV7-8|13|NA|NA|TRBJ2-6
CASSPLPSCALTF
TGTGCCAGCAGCCCCCTCCCGTCCTGCGCCCTGACTTTC
>TRBV9|15|NA|TRBD1|TRBJ1-3
CASSPGTVSGNTIYF
TGTGCCAGCAGCCCTGGGACAGTCTCTGGAAACACCATATATTTT
>TRBV19|16|NA|TRBD2|TRBJ2-3
CASSILAGATTDTQYF
TGTGCCAGTAGTATATTAGCGGGGGCCACCACAGATACGCAGTATTTT
>TRBV28|16|NA|TRBD1|TRBJ1-5
CASSPRTGPSNQPQHF
TGTGCCAGCAGCCCCCGGACAGGGCCTAGCAATCAGCCCCAGCATTTT
>TRBV19|16|few|TRBD1|TRBJ2-2
CASKSSRQGNTGELFF
TGTGCCAGTAAGAGTTCGAGACAGGGGAACACCGGGGAGCTGTTTTTT
>TRBV2|16|NA|NA|TRBJ1-4
CASSEQLAAESEKLFF
TGTGCCAGCAGTGAACAACTGGCGGCAGAAAGTGAAAAACTGTTTTTT
>TRBV4-2|14|NA|NA|TRBJ1-1
CASSQDPSETEAFF
TGTGCCAGCAGCCAAGATCCGTCAGAAACTGAAGCTTTCTTT
>TRBV5-4|15|NA|NA|TRBJ1-5
CASSLGGVSNQPQHF
TGTGCCAGCAGCTTGGGCGGGGTTAGCAATCAGCCCCAGCATTTT
>TRBV2|13|few|NA|TRBJ2-2
CASSERGIGELFF
TGTGCCAGCAGTGAACGGGGGATCGGGGAGCTGTTTTTT
>TRBV7-2|17|NA|TRBD1|TRBJ1-3
CASSQIRDRGSGNTIYF
TGTGCCAGCAGCCAGATAAGGGACAGGGGCTCCGGAAACACCATATATTTT
>TRBV6-1|13|NA|NA|TRBJ1-1
CASSESGVGEAFF
TGTGCCAGCAGTGAATCGGGTGTTGGTGAAGCTTTCTTT
>TRBV30|13|NA|TRBD1|TRBJ1-1
CAWSRTGNTEAFF
TGTGCCTGGAGTAGGACAGGTAACACTGAAGCTTTCTTT
>TRBV4-1|14|NA|NA|TRBJ1-3
CASKPTGIGNTIYF
TGCGCCAGCAAACCCACAGGGATCGGAAACACCATATATTTT
>TRBV5-4|17|NA|NA|TRBJ2-6
CASSPTVTGSGANVLTF
TGTGCCAGCAGCCCGACAGTGACGGGCTCTGGGGCCAACGTCCTGACTTTC
>TRBV21-1|12|NA|NA|TRBJ2-7
CASTGDSYEQYF
TGTGCCAGTACCGGGGACTCCTACGAGCAGTACTTC